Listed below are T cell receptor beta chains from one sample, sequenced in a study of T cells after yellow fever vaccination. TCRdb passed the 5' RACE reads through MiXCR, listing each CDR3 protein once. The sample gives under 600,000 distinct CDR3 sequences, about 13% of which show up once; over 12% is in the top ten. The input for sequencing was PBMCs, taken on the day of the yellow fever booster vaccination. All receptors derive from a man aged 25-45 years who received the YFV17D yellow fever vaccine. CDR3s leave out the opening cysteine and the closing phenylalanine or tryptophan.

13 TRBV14 ASSQLGLAGDTQY
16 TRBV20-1 SARTRPGWAGNTGELF
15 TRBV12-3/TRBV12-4 ARKRTGSIAGANVLT
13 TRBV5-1 ASSPAGGPYNEQF
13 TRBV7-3 ASSYHPPGMGEQF
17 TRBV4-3 ASSQDRSRQTSYNSPLH
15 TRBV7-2 ASSLAASGSGLYEQY
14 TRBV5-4 ASSWGASGSGNEQF
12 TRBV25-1 ASSAGQGSEKLF
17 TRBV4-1 ASSQVMLVPGSGDQPQH
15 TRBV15 ATSPMKTLGGNQPQH
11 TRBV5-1 ASSVDRAFEQY
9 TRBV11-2 ASSLGVSQY
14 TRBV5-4 ASSFRIRSDTDTQY
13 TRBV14 ASSQSGHSTDTQY
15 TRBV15 ATSRLTLRDRGTEAF
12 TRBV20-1 SALSGREADTQY
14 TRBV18 ASSPGDRTFADTQY
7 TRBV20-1 SAGGEQF
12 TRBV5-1 ASSAGGVTDTQY
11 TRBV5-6 ASSFGTSWEQY
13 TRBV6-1 ASSDIAGITDTQY
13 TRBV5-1 ASSPDRATTYEQY
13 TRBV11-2 ASSPWQEIADTQY
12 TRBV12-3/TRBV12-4 ASSLVRSADTQY
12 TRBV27 ASSSWDRGRTQY
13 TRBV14 ASSQGLARSYEQY
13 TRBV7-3 ASSYGVVDTDTQY
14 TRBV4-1 ASSQVLAGSYNEQF
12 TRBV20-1 SAKGPGGETEAF
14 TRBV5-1 ASSLLAASPPNEQF
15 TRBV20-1 SATRTSGRAIVDTQY
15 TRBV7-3 ASSPGGLAGGTGELF
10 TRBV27 ASSSITGELF
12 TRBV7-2 ASSLMRQAYEQY
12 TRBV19 ASSRGDSPNEQF
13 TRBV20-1 SARVAGTNTGELF
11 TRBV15 ATSGQAYNEQF
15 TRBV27 ASSLSVVVSGAYEQY
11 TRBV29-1 SADRARTDTQY
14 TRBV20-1 SATDPLAGDQNIQY
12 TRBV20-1 SATIAGAWNEQF
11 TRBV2 ASRWQVYNEQF
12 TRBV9 ASSVVGSTDTQY
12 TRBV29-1 SAASGTRGETQY
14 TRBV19 ASSTGLARGHLEQY
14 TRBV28 ASRQQEANLYNEQF
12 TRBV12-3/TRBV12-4 ASSLISTDNEQF
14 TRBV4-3 ASSQDWTVAKNIQY
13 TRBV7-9 ASSSRLAGQETQY